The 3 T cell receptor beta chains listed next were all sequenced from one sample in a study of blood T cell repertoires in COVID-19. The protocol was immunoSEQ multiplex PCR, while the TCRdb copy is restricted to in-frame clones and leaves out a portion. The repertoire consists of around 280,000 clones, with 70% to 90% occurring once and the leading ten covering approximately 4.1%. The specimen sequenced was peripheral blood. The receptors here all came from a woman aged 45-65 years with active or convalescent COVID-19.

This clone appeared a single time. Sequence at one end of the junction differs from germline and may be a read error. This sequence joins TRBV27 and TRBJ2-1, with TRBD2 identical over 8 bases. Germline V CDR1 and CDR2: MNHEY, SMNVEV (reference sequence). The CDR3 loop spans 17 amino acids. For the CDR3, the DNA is TGTGCCAGCATAAAGTTGAGGGGACTAGATTCCTCCAATGAGCAGTTCTTC. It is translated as CASIKLRGLDSSNEQFF.

CDR3 region: CATSDRENSNQPQHF. For the CDR3, the DNA is TGTGCCACCAGCGACAGGGAAAATAGCAATCAGCCCCAGCATTTT. The chain joins TRBV15 to TRBJ1-5; the match to TRBD1 covers 7 bases. Trimming took 5 bases from V and 0 from J; bases not matched to a gene: 4. Germline CDR1 reads LNHNV; CDR2 reads YYDKDF (reference sequence). The CDR3 consists of 15 residues.

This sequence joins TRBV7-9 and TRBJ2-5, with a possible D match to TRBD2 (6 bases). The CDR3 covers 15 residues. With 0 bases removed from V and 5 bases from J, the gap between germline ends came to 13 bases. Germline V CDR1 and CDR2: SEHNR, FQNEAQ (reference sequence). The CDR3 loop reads CASSLAGGRTETQYF. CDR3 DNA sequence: TGTGCCAGCAGCTTAGCTGGGGGGAGGACGGAGACCCAGTACTTC.